This T cell receptor (beta chain) emerged from a study of blood T cell repertoires in COVID-19. In the study overall: T cells, B-cell-depleted T cells, or PBMCs supplied cDNA or gDNA.

As originally analysed: Amplification of reference gene primers provided the estimated nucleated cell counts. Profiled with immunoSEQ multiplex PCR; TCRdb holds only in-frame clones, not every one. V, J and clone size were drawn from that table, and D and trimming were deduced from the DNA. The repertoire includes some 68,000 clones, roughly 90% of them detected once, and 4.4% sits in the top ten. Between the trimmed V and J ends, which lost 3 bases and 6 bases, there was a span of 18 bases. This CDR3 region has 16 residues. Germline loops: CDR1 MDHEN, CDR2 SYDVKM. This chain links TRBV28 with TRBJ2-1, with a weak D call TRBD2 (6 bases). The receptor's source is a man between 50 and 59 years old with active COVID-19. Specimen: peripheral blood. The CDR3 coding sequence is TGTGCCAGCAGTTTTTTTGACGGGAGAGGCGGCAATGAGCAGTTCTTC. This gives the protein CASSFFDGRGGNEQFF.